The 3 T cell receptor beta chains reported below all come from one sample, sequenced in a study of tumor-infiltrating lymphocytes in primary liver carcinoma. From around 530 ng of total RNA, TCR beta-specific cDNA was reverse-transcribed using a constant-region primer. A slightly modified ARM-PCR protocol with three nested multiplex PCR rounds produced these TCR beta libraries. A C-beta reverse primer and TRBV1-TRBV30 forward primers served in each of the first two PCR rounds, at ten to eleven cycles apiece. TCRdb analysed the multiplex PCR reads with MiXCR anew, one entry per CDR3 protein. The table records tens of thousands of distinct CDR3 sequences, over 60% of them present only once. From around 18-30 mg of unsorted bulk tissue, DNA and RNA were co-extracted together. The specimen sequenced was liver tumor tissue from sampling region 1. Subset defined: tumor region T1, superior pole. All receptors come from a man in his forties with primary liver carcinoma and hepatitis B virus infection.

In regard to this clonotype: Relative to the germline gene, one junction end is altered; a read error may explain this. The CDR3 sequence: CSVGGTGAQEAQYF. The DNA of the CDR3 is TGCAGTGTTGGTGGGACAGGGGCCCAGGAGGCCCAGTACTTC. The genes are TRBV29-1 and TRBJ2-5; TRBD1 agrees at 10 bases. Germline CDR1 and CDR2: SQVTM and ANQGSEA. The CDR3 extends over 14 amino acids.

This clonotype was counted a single time. Germline and junction disagree at one end, which may indicate a read error. V is TRBV11-2 and J is TRBJ1-1, with TRBD1 matching 7 bases. This CDR3 region has 17 residues. Germline V gene sequence: CDR1 SGHAT, CDR2 FQNNGV. The CDR3 sequence is CAGSLMGEQGFGTEAFF. The CDR3 DNA reads TGTGCCGGCAGCCTAATGGGGGAACAGGGGTTCGGCACTGAAGCTTTCTTT.

This clonotype was recorded many times. The rearrangement links TRBV10-3 to TRBJ2-7; 8 nucleotides align to TRBD2. V was pared by 5 bases and J by 6 bases, with 3 bases of the junction left unmatched. Germline CDR1 ENHRY, CDR2 SYGVKD. The CDR3 consists of 12 residues. The CDR3 region is CAISSGRGEQYF. The CDR3 DNA reads TGTGCCATCAGTAGCGGGAGAGGCGAGCAGTACTTC.